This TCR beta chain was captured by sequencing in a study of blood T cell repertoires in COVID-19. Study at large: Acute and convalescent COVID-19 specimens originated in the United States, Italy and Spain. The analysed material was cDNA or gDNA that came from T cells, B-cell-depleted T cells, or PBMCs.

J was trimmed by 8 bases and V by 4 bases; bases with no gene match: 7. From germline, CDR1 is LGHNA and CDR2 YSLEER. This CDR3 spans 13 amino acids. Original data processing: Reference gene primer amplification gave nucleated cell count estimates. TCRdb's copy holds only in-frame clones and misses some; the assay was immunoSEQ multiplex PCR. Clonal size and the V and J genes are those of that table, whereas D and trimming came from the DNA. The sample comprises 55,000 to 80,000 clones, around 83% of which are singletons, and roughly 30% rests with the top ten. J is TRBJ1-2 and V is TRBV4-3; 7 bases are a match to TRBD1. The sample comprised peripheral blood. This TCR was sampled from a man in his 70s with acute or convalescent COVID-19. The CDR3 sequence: CASSPDRVGGYTF. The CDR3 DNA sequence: TGCGCCAGCAGCCCCGACAGGGTAGGAGGCTACACCTTC.